The clone carrying this T cell receptor beta chain was seen once. What it binds is not known. Using immunoSEQ multiplex PCR, the repertoire was profiled, and TCRdb retains in-frame clones only, with some absent. The sample lists some 75,000 clones, roughly nine tenths occurring once. Healthy donors had no documented immune events, such as infections, while sampled. This sample is drawn from a study of identifying expanded T cells in peripheral blood. Findings and limits, study-wide: Technical replicates showed approximately 1.2 changed clones; around 2 weeks approximately 15; four weeks 19. Clone count variance between roughly 2-week samples rose with total template count.

The sample taken for sequencing was blood. This receptor was obtained from a person between 18 and 75 years old in good health.

In DNA form, the CDR3 reads TGCGCCAGCAGCTTGGTCGGGGGCCAGTTCTACAATGAGCAGTTCTTC. Its translation: CASSLVGGQFYNEQFF. V gene TRBV5-1 combines with J gene TRBJ2-1; D possibly uses TRBD1 or TRBD2 (6 bases each). The CDR3 has 16 residues. The germline V gene has CDR1 SGHRS and CDR2 YFSETQ. With 0 bases removed from V and 3 bases from J, the gap between germline ends came to 13 bases.